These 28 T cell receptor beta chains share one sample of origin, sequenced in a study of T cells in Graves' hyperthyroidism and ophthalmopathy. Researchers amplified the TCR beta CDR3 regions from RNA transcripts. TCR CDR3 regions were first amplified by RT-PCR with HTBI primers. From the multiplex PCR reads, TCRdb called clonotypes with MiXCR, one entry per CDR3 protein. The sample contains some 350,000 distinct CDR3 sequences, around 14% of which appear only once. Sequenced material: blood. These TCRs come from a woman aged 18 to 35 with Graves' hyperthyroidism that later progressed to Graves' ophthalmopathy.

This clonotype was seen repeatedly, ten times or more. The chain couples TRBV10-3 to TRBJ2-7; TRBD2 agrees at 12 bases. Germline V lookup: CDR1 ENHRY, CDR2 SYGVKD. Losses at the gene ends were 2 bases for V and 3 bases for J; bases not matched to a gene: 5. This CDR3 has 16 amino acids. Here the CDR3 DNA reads TGTGCCATCAGTGAGGGGACTAGCGGGCGAAGCTACGAGCAGTACTTC. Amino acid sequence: CAISEGTSGRSYEQYF.

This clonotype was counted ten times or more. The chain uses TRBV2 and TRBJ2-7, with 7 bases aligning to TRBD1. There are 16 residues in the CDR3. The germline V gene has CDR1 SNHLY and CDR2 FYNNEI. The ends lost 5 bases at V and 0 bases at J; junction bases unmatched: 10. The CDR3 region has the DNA TGTGCCAGCAGTTCAGCCACGACAGGGTTCTCCTACGAGCAGTACTTC. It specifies CASSSATTGFSYEQYF.

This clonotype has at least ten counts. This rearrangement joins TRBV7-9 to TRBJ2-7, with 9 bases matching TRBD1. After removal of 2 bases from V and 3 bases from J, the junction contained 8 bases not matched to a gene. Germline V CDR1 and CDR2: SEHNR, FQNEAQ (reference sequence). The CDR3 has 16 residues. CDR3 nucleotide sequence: TGTGCCAGCAGCTTAAGAGCAAAGGACAGGGGCTACGAGCAGTACTTC. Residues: CASSLRAKDRGYEQYF.

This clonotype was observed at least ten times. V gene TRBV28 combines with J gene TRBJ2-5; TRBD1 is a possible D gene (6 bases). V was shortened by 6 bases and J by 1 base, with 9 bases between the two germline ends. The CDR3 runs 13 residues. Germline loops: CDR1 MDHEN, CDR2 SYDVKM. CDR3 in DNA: TGTGCCAGCAGCGGGACACCCCAAGAGACCCAGTACTTC. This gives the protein CASSGTPQETQYF.

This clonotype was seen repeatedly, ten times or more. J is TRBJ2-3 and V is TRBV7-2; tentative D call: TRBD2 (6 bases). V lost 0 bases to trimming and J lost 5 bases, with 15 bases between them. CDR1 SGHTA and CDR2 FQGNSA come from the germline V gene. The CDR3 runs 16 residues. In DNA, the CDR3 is TGTGCCAGCAGCTTAGCGCCGGGAGCGGTGCTAGATACGCAGTATTTT. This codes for CASSLAPGAVLDTQYF.

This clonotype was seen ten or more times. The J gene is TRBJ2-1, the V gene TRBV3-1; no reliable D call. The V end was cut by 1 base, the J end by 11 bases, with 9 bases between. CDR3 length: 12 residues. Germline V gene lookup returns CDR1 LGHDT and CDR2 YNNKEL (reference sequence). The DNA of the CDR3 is TGTGCCAGCAGCCAAGGAGACCCCAAGCAGTTCTTC. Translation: CASSQGDPKQFF.

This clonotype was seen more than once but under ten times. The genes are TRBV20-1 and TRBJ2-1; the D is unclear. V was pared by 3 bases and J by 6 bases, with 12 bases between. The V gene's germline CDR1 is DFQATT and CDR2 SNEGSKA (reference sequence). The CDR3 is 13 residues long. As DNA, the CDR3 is TGCAGTGCTAGTGGCCCAGCAGGCAATGAGCAGTTCTTC. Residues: CSASGPAGNEQFF.

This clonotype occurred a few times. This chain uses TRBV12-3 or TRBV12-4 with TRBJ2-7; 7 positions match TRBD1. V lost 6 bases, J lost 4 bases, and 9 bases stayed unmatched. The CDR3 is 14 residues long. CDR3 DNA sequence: TGTGCCAGCAGGACAGGGACGGGGTCTTACGAGCAGTACTTC. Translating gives CASRTGTGSYEQYF.

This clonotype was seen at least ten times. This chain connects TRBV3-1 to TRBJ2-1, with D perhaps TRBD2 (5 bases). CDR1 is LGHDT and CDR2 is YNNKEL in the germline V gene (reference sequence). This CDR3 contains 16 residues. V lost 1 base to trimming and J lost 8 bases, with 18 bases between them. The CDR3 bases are TGTGCCAGCAGCCAAGTCTTACTAGTTAATAGCCATGAGCAGTTCTTC. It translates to CASSQVLLVNSHEQFF.

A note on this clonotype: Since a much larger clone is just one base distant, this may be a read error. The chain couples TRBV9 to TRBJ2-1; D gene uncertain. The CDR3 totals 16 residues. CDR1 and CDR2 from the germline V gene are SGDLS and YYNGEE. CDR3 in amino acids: CASSVGSALRGNDQFF. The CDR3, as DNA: TGTGCCAGCAGCGTAGGGTCGGCTTTAAGAGGCAATGACCAGTTCTTC.

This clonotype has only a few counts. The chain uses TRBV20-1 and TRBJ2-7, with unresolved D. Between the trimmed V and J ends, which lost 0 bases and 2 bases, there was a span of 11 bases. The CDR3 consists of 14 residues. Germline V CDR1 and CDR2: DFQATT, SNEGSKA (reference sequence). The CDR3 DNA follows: TGCAGTGCTAGAGAGCACAGCAACCCCTACGAGCAGTACTTC. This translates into CSAREHSNPYEQYF.

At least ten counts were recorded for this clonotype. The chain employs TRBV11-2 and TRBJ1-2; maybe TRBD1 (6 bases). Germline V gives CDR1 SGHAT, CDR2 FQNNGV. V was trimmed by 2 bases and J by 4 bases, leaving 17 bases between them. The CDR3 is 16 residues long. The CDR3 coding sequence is TGTGCCAGCAGCTTACCCCCGGACAGCTTTTTCTATGGCTACACCTTC. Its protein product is CASSLPPDSFFYGYTF.

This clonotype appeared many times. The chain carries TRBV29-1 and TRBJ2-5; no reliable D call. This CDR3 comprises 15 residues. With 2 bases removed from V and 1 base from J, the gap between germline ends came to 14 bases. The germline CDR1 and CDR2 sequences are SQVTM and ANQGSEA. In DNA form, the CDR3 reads TGCAGCGTTGAACGCCGACAAGCCCTCCAAGAGACCCAGTACTTC. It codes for CSVERRQALQETQYF.

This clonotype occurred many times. The CDR3 DNA follows: TGCAGTGCTAGAGATCAGGTACGGCAGTACTTC. Residues: CSARDQVRQYF. The chain couples TRBV20-1 to TRBJ2-7; D call uncertain. CDR1 is DFQATT and CDR2 is SNEGSKA in the germline V gene (reference sequence). The V gene lost 0 bases and the J gene lost 9 bases, with 9 bases spanning the gap. The CDR3 spans 11 residues.

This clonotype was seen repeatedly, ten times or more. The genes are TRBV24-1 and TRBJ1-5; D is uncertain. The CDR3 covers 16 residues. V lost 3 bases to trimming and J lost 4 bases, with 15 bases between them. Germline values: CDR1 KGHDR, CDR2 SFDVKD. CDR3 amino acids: CATSDPRSDFNQPQHF. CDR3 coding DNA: TGTGCCACCAGTGATCCGCGTAGTGACTTTAATCAGCCCCAGCATTTT.

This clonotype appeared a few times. CDR3 nucleotide sequence: TGCAGTGCTAGAGATCACGGGACAGGGTATCAGCCCCAGCATTTT. Translated, it gives CSARDHGTGYQPQHF. This chain joins TRBV20-1 and TRBJ1-5; TRBD1 matches at 9 bases. V lost 0 bases and J lost 5; bases outside the gene matches: 5. Per germline, CDR1 DFQATT and CDR2 SNEGSKA (reference sequence). The CDR3 length is 15 residues.

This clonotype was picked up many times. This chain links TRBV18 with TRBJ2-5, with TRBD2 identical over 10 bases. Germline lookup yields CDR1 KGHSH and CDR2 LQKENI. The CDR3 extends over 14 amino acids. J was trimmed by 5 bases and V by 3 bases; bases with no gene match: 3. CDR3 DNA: TGTGCCAGCTCACCTGGACTAGCGGTGGAGACCCAGTACTTC. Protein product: CASSPGLAVETQYF.

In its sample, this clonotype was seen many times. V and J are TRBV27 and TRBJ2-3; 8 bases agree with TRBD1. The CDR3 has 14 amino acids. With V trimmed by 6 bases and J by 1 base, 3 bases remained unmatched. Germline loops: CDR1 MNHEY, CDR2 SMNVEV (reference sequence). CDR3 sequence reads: CASRLTGGTDTQYF. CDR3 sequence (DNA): TGTGCCAGCAGATTGACAGGGGGCACAGATACGCAGTATTTT.

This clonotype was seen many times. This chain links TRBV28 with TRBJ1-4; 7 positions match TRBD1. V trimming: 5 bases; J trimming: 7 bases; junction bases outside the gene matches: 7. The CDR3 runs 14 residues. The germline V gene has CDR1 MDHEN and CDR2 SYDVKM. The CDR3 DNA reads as TGTGCCAGCAGTACAGCACAGGGGAGTGAAAAACTGTTTTTT. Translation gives CASSTAQGSEKLFF.

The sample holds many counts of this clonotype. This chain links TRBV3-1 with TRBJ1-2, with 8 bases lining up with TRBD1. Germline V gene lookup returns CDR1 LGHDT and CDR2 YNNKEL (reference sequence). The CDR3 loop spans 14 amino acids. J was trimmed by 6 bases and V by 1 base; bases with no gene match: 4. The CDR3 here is CASSQGTGQNGYTF. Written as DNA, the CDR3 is TGTGCCAGCAGCCAAGGGACAGGGCAGAATGGCTACACCTTC.

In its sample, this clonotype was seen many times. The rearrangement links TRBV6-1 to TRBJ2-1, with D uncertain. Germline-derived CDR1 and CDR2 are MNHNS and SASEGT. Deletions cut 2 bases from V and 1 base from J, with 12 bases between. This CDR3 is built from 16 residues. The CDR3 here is CASSEKGYPSYNEQFF. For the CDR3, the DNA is TGTGCCAGCAGTGAAAAAGGGTACCCGTCCTACAATGAGCAGTTCTTC.

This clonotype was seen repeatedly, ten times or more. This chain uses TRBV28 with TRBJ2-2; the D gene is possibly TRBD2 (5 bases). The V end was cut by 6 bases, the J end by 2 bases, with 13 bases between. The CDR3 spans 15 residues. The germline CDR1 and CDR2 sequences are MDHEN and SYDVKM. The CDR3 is CASRTEADNTGELFF. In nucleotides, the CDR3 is TGTGCCAGCAGGACGGAGGCTGATAACACCGGGGAGCTGTTTTTT.

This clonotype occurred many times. CDR3 bases: TGTGCCTGGAGTGTAGAGGGCAGACTCCCGAACACTGAAGCTTTCTTT. It codes for CAWSVEGRLPNTEAFF. This chain uses TRBV30 with TRBJ1-1, with unresolved D. Per the germline V gene, CDR1 is GTSNPN and CDR2 is SVGIG (reference sequence). Trimming removed 0 bases from V and 1 base from J, with 15 bases in between. The CDR3 has 16 residues.

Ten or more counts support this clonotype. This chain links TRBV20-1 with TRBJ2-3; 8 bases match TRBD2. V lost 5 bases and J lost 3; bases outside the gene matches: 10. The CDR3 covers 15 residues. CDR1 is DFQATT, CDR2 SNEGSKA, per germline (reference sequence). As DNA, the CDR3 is TGCAGTGCTGTGGGACTAGATTTGGCAACAGATACGCAGTATTTT. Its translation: CSAVGLDLATDTQYF.

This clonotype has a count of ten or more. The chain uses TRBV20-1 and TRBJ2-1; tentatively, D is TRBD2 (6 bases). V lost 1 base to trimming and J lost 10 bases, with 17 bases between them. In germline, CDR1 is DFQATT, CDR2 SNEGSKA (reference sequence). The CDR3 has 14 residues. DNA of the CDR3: TGCAGTGCTAGAGGTGGACTCGACCGGGAGGAGCAGTTCTTC. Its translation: CSARGGLDREEQFF.

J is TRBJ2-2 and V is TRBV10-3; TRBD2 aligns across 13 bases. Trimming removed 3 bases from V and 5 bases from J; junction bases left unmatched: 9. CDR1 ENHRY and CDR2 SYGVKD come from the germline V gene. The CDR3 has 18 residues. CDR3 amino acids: CAISDLGLAGVITGELFF. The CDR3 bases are TGTGCCATCAGTGATCTTGGACTAGCGGGAGTAATTACCGGGGAGCTGTTTTTT.

CDR3 DNA: TGTGCCAGCAGTTTTTGGCGGGAGGGCCAGGGCGGGGAGCTGTTTTTT. Amino acids: CASSFWREGQGGELFF. The V and J genes are TRBV27 and TRBJ2-2, with 9 bases fitting TRBD2. This CDR3 has 16 amino acids. J lost 7 bases, V lost 3 bases, and 9 bases had no gene match. The germline V gene encodes CDR1 MNHEY and CDR2 SMNVEV (reference sequence).

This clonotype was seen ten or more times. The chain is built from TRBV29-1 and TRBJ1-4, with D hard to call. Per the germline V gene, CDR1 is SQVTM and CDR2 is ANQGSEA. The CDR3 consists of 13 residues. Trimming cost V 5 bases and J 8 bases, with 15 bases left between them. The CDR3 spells CSVNTPPNEKLFF. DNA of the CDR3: TGCAGCGTTAATACACCTCCCAACGAAAAACTGTTTTTT.